Given below is one TCR beta chain in context. The antigen is unknown. PCR amplification relied on 60 Vbeta primers (plus 13 Jbeta primers). Produced via immunoSEQ multiplex PCR; TCRdb's table is partial and in-frame only. The sample consists of 95,000 to 150,000 clones, nearly 65% of them appearing once. The data stem from a study of cytomegalovirus exposure and HLA in healthy donors. Study-wide points: In a later analysis, 15,000 to 20,000 TCR beta sequences were associated with HLA alleles at 0.05 false discovery rate.

The length of the CDR3 is 13 residues. Germline CDR1 SGHDT, CDR2 YYEEEE. The junction had 3 bases not matched to a gene; V was cut back by 7 bases and J by 4 bases. This TCR came from a man aged 35 to 55 in good health and CMV-seropositive. The V and J genes are TRBV5-6 and TRBJ2-3; 10 bases fit TRBD1. Sequenced sample: PBMCs. The CDR3 DNA reads TGTGCCAGCGGGGGACAGGGGCCAGATACGCAGTATTTT. It codes for CASGGQGPDTQYF.